Sequencing of this T cell receptor beta chain was carried out in a study of blood T cell repertoires in COVID-19. The wider study: Spain, Italy and the United States supplied samples that represented acute and convalescent COVID-19. In each case, the material was cDNA or gDNA derived from T cells, B-cell-depleted T cells, or PBMCs.

TCRdb's copy holds only in-frame clones and misses some; the assay was immunoSEQ multiplex PCR. The sample shows over 45,000 clones, around 82% of them seen only once. CDR3 length equals 13 residues. CDR1 is ENHRY and CDR2 is SYGVKD in the germline V gene. Trimming stripped 2 bases from V and 5 bases from J, with 9 bases between. This TCR came from a woman older than 75 with acute or convalescent COVID-19. Specimen: peripheral blood. The V and J genes are TRBV10-3 and TRBJ2-5, with D tentatively TRBD1 (5 bases). CDR3 sequence (DNA): TGTGCCATCAGTGAGCCGACAGCGGAGACCCAGTACTTC. As protein: CAISEPTAETQYF.